These T cell receptor beta chains were read from a single sample in a study of T-cell reconstitution after alpha-beta-depleted transplantation in children. In TCRdb, the PCR reads were re-called with MiXCR into one record per CDR3 protein. Seen here are 250,000 to 400,000 distinct CDR3 sequences, more than 20% observed once, and the top ten hold 9.5% to 12%. The sample consisted of PBMCs, mostly from graft donor cells, taken 180 days after TCRalphabeta/CD19-depleted stem cell transplant. These receptor sequences come from a male patient under 18 who had a stem cell transplant for acute lymphoblastic leukemia, so the T cells may come from the graft donor. CDR3s include the opening cysteine and the closing phenylalanine or tryptophan. The D gene is left open where the match is weak. Clone size, where shown, is once, few, many, or a class for clones that have expanded.

d_gene: NA; v_gene: TRBV7-3; j_gene: TRBJ2-7; abundance: NA; CDR3aa: CASSPGTLLLPYEQYF; CDR3nt: TGTGCCAGCAGTCCCGGGACTCTCCTTCTCCCCTACGAGCAGTACTTC
d_gene: NA; v_gene: TRBV20-1; j_gene: TRBJ2-7; abundance: NA; CDR3aa: CSAGTLVAYEQYF; CDR3nt: TGCAGTGCTGGGACTCTCGTAGCCTACGAGCAGTACTTC
d_gene: TRBD2; v_gene: TRBV12-3/TRBV12-4; j_gene: TRBJ2-7; abundance: NA; CDR3aa: CASSRRGGRMDEQYF; CDR3nt: TGTGCCAGCAGCCGAAGGGGCGGGAGGATGGACGAGCAGTACTTC
d_gene: NA; v_gene: TRBV12-3/TRBV12-4; j_gene: TRBJ2-7; abundance: NA; CDR3aa: CASSLRSYEQYF; CDR3nt: TGTGCCAGCAGTTTAAGGTCCTACGAGCAGTACTTC
d_gene: TRBD2; v_gene: TRBV29-1; j_gene: TRBJ2-5; abundance: NA; CDR3aa: CSVVAGWETQYF; CDR3nt: TGCAGCGTTGTAGCGGGATGGGAGACCCAGTACTTC
d_gene: NA; v_gene: TRBV12-3/TRBV12-4; j_gene: TRBJ1-3; abundance: NA; CDR3aa: CASRGGAAGGNTIYF; CDR3nt: TGTGCCAGCAGAGGAGGGGCCGCGGGGGGAAACACCATATATTTT
d_gene: TRBD1; v_gene: TRBV12-3/TRBV12-4; j_gene: TRBJ2-2; abundance: few; CDR3aa: CASRLFGQGDTGELFF; CDR3nt: TGTGCCAGCAGACTTTTTGGACAGGGGGACACCGGGGAGCTGTTTTTT
d_gene: TRBD1; v_gene: TRBV24-1; j_gene: TRBJ1-2; abundance: few; CDR3aa: CATSEYDRGSYTF; CDR3nt: TGTGCCACCAGTGAATACGACAGGGGTAGCTACACCTTC
d_gene: TRBD1; v_gene: TRBV4-1; j_gene: TRBJ2-2; abundance: once; CDR3aa: CASSQIRDRATGELFF; CDR3nt: TGCGCCAGCAGCCAGATCCGGGACAGGGCCACCGGGGAGCTGTTTTTT
d_gene: NA; v_gene: TRBV5-1; j_gene: TRBJ2-6; abundance: few; CDR3aa: CASSLFGSSGANVLTF; CDR3nt: TGCGCCAGCAGCTTGTTTGGCAGCTCTGGGGCCAACGTCCTGACTTTC
d_gene: NA; v_gene: TRBV11-2; j_gene: TRBJ1-2; abundance: NA; CDR3aa: CASSHLRTATYGYTF; CDR3nt: TGTGCCAGCAGTCATCTGCGGACAGCTACTTATGGCTACACCTTC
d_gene: NA; v_gene: TRBV6-5; j_gene: TRBJ2-7; abundance: few; CDR3aa: CASSYPGGTYEQYF; CDR3nt: TGTGCCAGCAGTTACCCCGGAGGCACCTACGAGCAGTACTTC
d_gene: NA; v_gene: TRBV7-2; j_gene: TRBJ1-5; abundance: NA; CDR3aa: CASSLEAIRGQQPQHF; CDR3nt: TGTGCCAGCAGCTTAGAAGCGATCAGGGGCCAACAGCCCCAGCATTTT
d_gene: NA; v_gene: TRBV5-1; j_gene: TRBJ2-5; abundance: few; CDR3aa: CASSLAAGAQETQYF; CDR3nt: TGCGCCAGCAGCTTGGCGGCAGGGGCACAAGAGACCCAGTACTTC
d_gene: TRBD1; v_gene: TRBV29-1; j_gene: TRBJ2-5; abundance: few; CDR3aa: CSVERDRGRETQYF; CDR3nt: TGCAGCGTTGAGAGGGACAGGGGGCGTGAGACCCAGTACTTC
d_gene: NA; v_gene: TRBV20-1; j_gene: TRBJ2-1; abundance: few; CDR3aa: CSARELVHLLYNEQFF; CDR3nt: TGCAGTGCTAGAGAGCTGGTACACCTACTCTACAATGAGCAGTTCTTC
d_gene: TRBD2; v_gene: TRBV12-3/TRBV12-4; j_gene: TRBJ2-5; abundance: NA; CDR3aa: CASGPGLAGGFQETQYF; CDR3nt: TGTGCCAGCGGGCCGGGACTAGCGGGAGGGTTTCAAGAGACCCAGTACTTC
d_gene: TRBD2; v_gene: TRBV6-1; j_gene: TRBJ2-1; abundance: NA; CDR3aa: CASKRAGAANEQFF; CDR3nt: TGTGCCAGCAAACGGGCGGGAGCGGCCAATGAGCAGTTCTTC
d_gene: NA; v_gene: TRBV5-1; j_gene: TRBJ1-1; abundance: NA; CDR3aa: CASSFWTNTEAFF; CDR3nt: TGCGCCAGCAGCTTTTGGACGAACACTGAAGCTTTCTTT
d_gene: TRBD2; v_gene: TRBV4-1; j_gene: TRBJ2-3; abundance: NA; CDR3aa: CASSRFSGGADTQYF; CDR3nt: TGCGCCAGCAGCCGATTCTCGGGGGGAGCAGATACGCAGTATTTT
d_gene: NA; v_gene: TRBV12-3/TRBV12-4; j_gene: TRBJ1-3; abundance: NA; CDR3aa: CASSWDGGLAGNTIYF; CDR3nt: TGTGCCAGCAGTTGGGACGGAGGATTAGCTGGAAACACCATATATTTT
d_gene: NA; v_gene: TRBV6-5; j_gene: TRBJ1-4; abundance: NA; CDR3aa: CASSYGQYLNEKLFF; CDR3nt: TGTGCCAGCAGTTACGGGCAGTATCTTAATGAAAAACTGTTTTTT
d_gene: NA; v_gene: TRBV29-1; j_gene: TRBJ1-4; abundance: many; CDR3aa: CSVAGGATNEKLFF; CDR3nt: TGCAGCGTAGCCGGGGGTGCAACTAATGAAAAACTGTTTTTT
d_gene: TRBD2; v_gene: TRBV3-1; j_gene: TRBJ2-5; abundance: NA; CDR3aa: CASSPDPAGILQETQYF; CDR3nt: TGTGCCAGCAGCCCAGATCCAGCGGGGATCCTCCAAGAGACCCAGTACTTC
d_gene: TRBD2; v_gene: TRBV7-3; j_gene: TRBJ2-7; abundance: few; CDR3aa: CASSLRLAGVGEQYF; CDR3nt: TGTGCCAGCAGCTTACGTCTAGCGGGAGTAGGGGAGCAGTACTTC
d_gene: NA; v_gene: TRBV7-2; j_gene: TRBJ1-2; abundance: few; CDR3aa: CASSLRGDYYGYTF; CDR3nt: TGTGCCAGCAGCCTAAGGGGGGACTACTATGGCTACACCTTC
d_gene: NA; v_gene: TRBV7-8; j_gene: TRBJ2-7; abundance: NA; CDR3aa: CASSPYRDEQYF; CDR3nt: TGTGCCAGCAGCCCTTATCGCGACGAGCAGTACTTC
d_gene: NA; v_gene: TRBV11-2; j_gene: TRBJ2-1; abundance: NA; CDR3aa: CASSRYGRVNEQFF; CDR3nt: TGTGCCAGCAGCCGATATGGACGGGTGAATGAGCAGTTCTTC
d_gene: NA; v_gene: TRBV29-1; j_gene: TRBJ2-5; abundance: NA; CDR3aa: CSVRTRRTQYF; CDR3nt: TGCAGCGTTAGGACAAGGCGGACCCAGTACTTC
d_gene: TRBD2; v_gene: TRBV6-1; j_gene: TRBJ2-5; abundance: NA; CDR3aa: CASSERLAGGPGETQYF; CDR3nt: TGTGCCAGCAGTGAAAGGCTAGCGGGAGGGCCTGGGGAGACCCAGTACTTC
d_gene: NA; v_gene: TRBV5-1; j_gene: TRBJ2-1; abundance: few; CDR3aa: CASSLARTGRDEQFF; CDR3nt: TGCGCCAGCAGCTTGGCCCGGACAGGGAGGGATGAGCAGTTCTTC